This T cell receptor beta chain comes out of a study of patients and donors after allogeneic stem cell transplantation. The germline V gene has CDR1 LGHNT and CDR2 FRNRAP. This CDR3 spans 16 amino acids. Trimming pared 7 bases from V and 1 base from J, leaving 19 bases between. TCRdb recomputed calls from the RT-PCR reads with MiXCR, one row per CDR3 protein. The repertoire consists of over 150,000 distinct CDR3 sequences, with 35% to 50% occurring once and the leading ten covering 25% to 35%. Input material: blood, either unsorted or a sorted T cell fraction (not recorded which). V is TRBV12-5 and J is TRBJ1-1; a possible D gene is TRBD1 (5 bases). This TCR was recovered from a human donor who was either an allogeneic HSCT recipient or a stem cell or donor lymphocyte infusion donor (not recorded which). It is not recorded whose cells these are; they may come from a transplant donor. CDR3 amino acids: CASAPRWGRTNTEAFF. The CDR3 DNA follows: TGTGCTAGTGCCCCAAGGTGGGGGAGAACGAACACTGAAGCTTTCTTT.